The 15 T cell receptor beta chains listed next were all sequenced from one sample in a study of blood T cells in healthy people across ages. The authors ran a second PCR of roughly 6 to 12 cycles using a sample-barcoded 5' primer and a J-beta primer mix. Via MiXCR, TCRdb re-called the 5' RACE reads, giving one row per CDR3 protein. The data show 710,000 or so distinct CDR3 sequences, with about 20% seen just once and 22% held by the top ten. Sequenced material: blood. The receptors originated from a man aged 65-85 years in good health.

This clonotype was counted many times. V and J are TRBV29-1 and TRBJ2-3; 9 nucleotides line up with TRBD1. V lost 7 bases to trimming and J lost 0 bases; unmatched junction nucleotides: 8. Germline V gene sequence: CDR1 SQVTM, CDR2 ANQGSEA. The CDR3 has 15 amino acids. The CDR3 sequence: CSARAGTGSTDTQYF. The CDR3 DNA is TGCAGCGCCCGTGCCGGGACAGGGAGCACAGATACGCAGTATTTT.

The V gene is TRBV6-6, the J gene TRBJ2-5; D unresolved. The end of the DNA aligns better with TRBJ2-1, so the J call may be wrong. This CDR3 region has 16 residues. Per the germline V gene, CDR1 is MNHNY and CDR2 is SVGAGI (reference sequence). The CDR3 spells CASSKLTDYYHNEQFF. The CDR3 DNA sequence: TGTGCCAGCAGCAAATTAACTGATTACTACCACAATGAGCAGTTCTTC.

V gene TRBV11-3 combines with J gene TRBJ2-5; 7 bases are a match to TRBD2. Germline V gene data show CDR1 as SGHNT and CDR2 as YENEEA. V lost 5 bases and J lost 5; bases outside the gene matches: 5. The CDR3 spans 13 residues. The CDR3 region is CASSLTSVETQYF. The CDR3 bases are TGTGCCAGCAGCCTTACTAGCGTGGAGACCCAGTACTTC.

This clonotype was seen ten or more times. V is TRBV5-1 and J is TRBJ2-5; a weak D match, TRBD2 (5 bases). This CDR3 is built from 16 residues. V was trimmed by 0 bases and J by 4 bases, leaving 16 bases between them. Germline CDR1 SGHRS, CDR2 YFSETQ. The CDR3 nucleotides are TGCGCCAGCAGCTTGGATCCCGGGAAGCTCGCAGAGACCCAGTACTTC. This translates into CASSLDPGKLAETQYF.

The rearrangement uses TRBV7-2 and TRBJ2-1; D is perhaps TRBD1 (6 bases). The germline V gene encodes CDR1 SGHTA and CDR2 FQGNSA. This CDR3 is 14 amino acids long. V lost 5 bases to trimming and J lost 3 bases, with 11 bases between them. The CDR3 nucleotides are TGTGCCAGCAGCGGGACACGTAACTACAATGAGCAGTTCTTC. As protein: CASSGTRNYNEQFF.

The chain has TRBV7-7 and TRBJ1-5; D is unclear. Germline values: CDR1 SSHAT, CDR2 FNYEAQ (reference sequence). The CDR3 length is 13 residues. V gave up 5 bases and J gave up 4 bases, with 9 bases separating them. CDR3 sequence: CASSPAPNQPQHF. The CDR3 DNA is TGTGCCAGCAGCCCAGCTCCAAATCAGCCCCAGCATTTT.

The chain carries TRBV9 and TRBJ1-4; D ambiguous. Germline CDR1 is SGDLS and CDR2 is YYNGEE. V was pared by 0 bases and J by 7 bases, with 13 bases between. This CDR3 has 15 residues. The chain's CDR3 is CASSVEMSVGEKLFF. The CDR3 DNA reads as TGTGCCAGCAGCGTAGAAATGTCTGTTGGTGAAAAACTGTTTTTT.

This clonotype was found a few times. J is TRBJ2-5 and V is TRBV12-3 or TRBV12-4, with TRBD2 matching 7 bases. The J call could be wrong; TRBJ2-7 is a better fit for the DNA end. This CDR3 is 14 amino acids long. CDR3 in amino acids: CASNLGLGFHEQYF. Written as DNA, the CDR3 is TGTGCCAGCAACCTCGGACTAGGTTTCCACGAGCAGTACTTC.

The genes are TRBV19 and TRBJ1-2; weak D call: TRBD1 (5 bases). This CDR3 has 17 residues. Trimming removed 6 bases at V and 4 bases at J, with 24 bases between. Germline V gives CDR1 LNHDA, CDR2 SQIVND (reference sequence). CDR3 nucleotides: TGTGCCAGTAGCACCGGGGGGACGGCTATTTCCCTCTATGGCTACACCTTC. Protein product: CASSTGGTAISLYGYTF.

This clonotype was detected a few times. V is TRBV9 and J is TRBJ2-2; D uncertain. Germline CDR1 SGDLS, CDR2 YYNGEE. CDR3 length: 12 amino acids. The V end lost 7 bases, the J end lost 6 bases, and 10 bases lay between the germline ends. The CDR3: CASALVPGELFF. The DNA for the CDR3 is TGTGCCAGCGCTTTAGTTCCCGGGGAGCTGTTTTTT.

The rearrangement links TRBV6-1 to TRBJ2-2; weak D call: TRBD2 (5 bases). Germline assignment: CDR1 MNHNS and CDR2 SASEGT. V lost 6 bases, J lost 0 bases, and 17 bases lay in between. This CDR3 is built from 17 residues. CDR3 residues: CASRTGVANANTGELFF. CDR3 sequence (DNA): TGTGCCAGCAGAACTGGGGTAGCGAACGCGAACACCGGGGAGCTGTTTTTT.

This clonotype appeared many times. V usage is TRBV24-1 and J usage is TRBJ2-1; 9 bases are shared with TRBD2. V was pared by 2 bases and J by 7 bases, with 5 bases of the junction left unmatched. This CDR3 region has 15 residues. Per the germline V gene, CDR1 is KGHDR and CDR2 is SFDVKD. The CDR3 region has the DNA TGTGCCACCAGTGATTCTATGGCGGGAGGGAATGAGCAGTTCTTC. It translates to CATSDSMAGGNEQFF.

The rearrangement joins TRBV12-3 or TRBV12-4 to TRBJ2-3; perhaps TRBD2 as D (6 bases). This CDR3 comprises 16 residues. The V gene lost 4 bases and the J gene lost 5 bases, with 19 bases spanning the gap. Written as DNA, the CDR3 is TGTGCCAGCAGTTACCCATACCGGCTGGGAGGAGATACGCAGTATTTT. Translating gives CASSYPYRLGGDTQYF.

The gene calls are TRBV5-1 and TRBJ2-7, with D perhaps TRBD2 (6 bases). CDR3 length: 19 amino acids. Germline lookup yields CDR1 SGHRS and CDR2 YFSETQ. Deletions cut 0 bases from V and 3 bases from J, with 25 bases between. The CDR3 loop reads CASSLARLPWRDAIYEQYV. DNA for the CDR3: TGCGCCAGCAGCTTGGCCCGACTCCCGTGGAGGGATGCGATCTACGAGCAGTACGTC.

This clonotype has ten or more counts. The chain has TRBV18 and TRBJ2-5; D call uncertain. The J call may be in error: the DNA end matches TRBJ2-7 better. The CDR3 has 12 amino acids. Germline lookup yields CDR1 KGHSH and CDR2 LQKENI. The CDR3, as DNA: TGTGCCAGCTCACCCGGGCAATACGAGCAGTACTTC. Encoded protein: CASSPGQYEQYF.